Listed below are T cell receptor beta chains from one sample, sequenced in a study of T cell repertoires in cytomegalovirus infection. TCRdb itself ran the reads through MiXCR, one entry per CDR3 protein. The sample records about 680,000 distinct CDR3 sequences, 20% to 25% being singletons. Material: CD8+ T cells from PBMCs. The origin of the receptors is a human donor in good health (CMV status not recorded). Some clones in this sample may be carry-over from other donors' samples. Both conserved end residues are part of each CDR3. The D gene is left open where the match is weak. Where a row states a size, it is once, few, many or the class of an expanded clone; other rows omit it.

clone size,D gene,V gene,J gene,CDR3 protein,CDR3 DNA
many,NA,TRBV7-9,TRBJ2-5,CASSTQDRPGLQETQYF,TGTGCCAGCAGCACACAGGACAGGCCGGGACTCCAAGAGACCCAGTACTTC
few,NA,TRBV20-1,TRBJ2-1,CSARGTGQGYNEQFF,TGCAGTGCTAGGGGAACAGGTCAGGGCTACAATGAGCAGTTCTTC
NA,NA,TRBV29-1,TRBJ2-5,CSLPGIDQETQYF,TGCAGCCTGCCCGGGATCGACCAGGAGACCCAGTACTTC
NA,TRBD1,TRBV29-1,TRBJ1-2,CSVEALVQGDYGYTF,TGCAGCGTTGAAGCCCTGGTACAGGGGGACTATGGCTACACCTTC
NA,NA,TRBV27,TRBJ1-2,CASSLVSTATNYGYTF,TGTGCCAGCAGTTTGGTTTCGACAGCCACAAACTATGGCTACACCTTC
NA,NA,TRBV20-1,TRBJ2-6,CSAREQFIPLLSGANVLTF,TGCAGTGCTAGAGAACAGTTTATCCCCTTACTCTCTGGGGCCAACGTCCTGACTTTC
NA,NA,TRBV5-6,TRBJ2-4,CASSLSESIQYF,TGTGCCAGCAGCTTAAGTGAATCCATTCAGTACTTC
NA,NA,TRBV6-5,TRBJ1-1,CACSRPNTEAFF,TGTGCCTGCTCGAGACCGAACACTGAAGCTTTCTTT
many,NA,TRBV6-2/TRBV6-3,TRBJ1-5,CASSYSRGGQPQHF,TGTGCCAGCAGTTACTCAAGAGGAGGTCAGCCCCAGCATTTT
NA,NA,TRBV12-3/TRBV12-4,TRBJ1-1,CASSRGGKNTEAFF,TGTGCCAGCAGCCGAGGGGGGAAGAACACTGAAGCTTTCTTT
NA,NA,TRBV10-3,TRBJ2-1,CAISEGLSYNEQFF,TGTGCCATCAGTGAAGGACTCTCCTACAATGAGCAGTTCTTC
few,NA,TRBV5-4,TRBJ2-2,CASSSPVRGRGNTGELFF,TGTGCCAGCAGCTCCCCCGTTAGGGGGCGGGGGAACACCGGGGAGCTGTTTTTT
NA,TRBD1,TRBV5-1,TRBJ2-1,CASSLEGTGGNEQFF,TGCGCCAGCAGCTTGGAGGGGACAGGGGGCAATGAGCAGTTCTTC
NA,NA,TRBV6-2/TRBV6-3,TRBJ1-6,CASSNGGPYSPLHF,TGTGCCAGCAGTAACGGGGGTCCTTATTCACCCCTCCACTTT
many,TRBD1,TRBV10-3,TRBJ2-7,CATRGTGGNSDEQYF,TGTGCCACCAGGGGCACAGGGGGCAATTCAGACGAGCAGTACTTC
NA,NA,TRBV28,TRBJ1-2,CASSTRDYEIYGYTF,TGTGCCAGCAGTACCCGGGACTACGAAATCTATGGCTACACCTTC
NA,TRBD1,TRBV7-4,TRBJ2-1,CASSSQGQAIYNEQFF,TGTGCCAGCAGCTCCCAAGGACAGGCGATCTACAATGAGCAGTTCTTC
NA,NA,TRBV7-9,TRBJ1-2,CASSPKLDGYTF,TGTGCCAGCAGCCCCAAACTGGATGGCTACACCTTC
few,TRBD2,TRBV13,TRBJ2-7,CASSFSGGSVYEQYF,TGTGCCAGCAGCTTTAGCGGGGGATCTGTCTACGAGCAGTACTTC
few,NA,TRBV2,TRBJ1-1,CATQGQNEAFF,TGTGCCACCCAGGGGCAGAATGAAGCTTTCTTT
few,NA,TRBV23-1,TRBJ1-2,CASSQSRPDFHGYTF,TGCGCCAGCAGTCAATCCCGCCCAGACTTTCATGGCTACACCTTC
NA,TRBD2,TRBV12-3/TRBV12-4,TRBJ2-5,CASSEVGGAEETQYF,TGTGCCAGCTCTGAAGTCGGGGGGGCGGAAGAGACCCAGTACTTC
NA,NA,TRBV20-1,TRBJ1-1,CSAFQPGTEAFF,TGCAGTGCTTTCCAACCGGGCACTGAAGCTTTCTTT
NA,TRBD2,TRBV7-2,TRBJ2-3,CASSFLAGGTDAQYF,TGTGCCAGCAGCTTCCTAGCGGGGGGCACAGATGCGCAGTATTTT
NA,TRBD1,TRBV19,TRBJ1-1,CASSRQGTNTEAFF,TGTGCCAGTAGTCGACAGGGGACGAACACTGAAGCTTTCTTT
NA,TRBD2,TRBV7-4,TRBJ2-3,CAGKRGGTDTQYF,TGTGCGGGCAAGCGGGGGGGTACAGATACGCAGTATTTT
NA,NA,TRBV7-9,TRBJ2-1,CASSLAEREQFF,TGTGCCAGCAGCTTAGCCGAGAGGGAGCAGTTCTTC
few,NA,TRBV6-2/TRBV6-3,TRBJ2-1,CASSLSGGPVEQFF,TGTGCCAGCAGCTTATCCGGGGGGCCGGTTGAGCAGTTCTTC
NA,NA,TRBV10-3,TRBJ1-2,CAYKAAGSVSRAPPAYGYTF,TGTGCCTACAAAGCCGCTGGGTCGGTTTCTAGAGCCCCACCGGCCTATGGCTACACCTTC
few,NA,TRBV20-1,TRBJ2-3,CSARDFLELGAQYF,TGCAGTGCTAGAGATTTCCTCGAGTTGGGAGCGCAGTATTTT
many,NA,TRBV7-6,TRBJ1-2,CASSLEQADYGYTF,TGTGCCAGCAGCTTAGAGCAGGCCGACTATGGCTACACCTTC
many,NA,TRBV6-1,TRBJ2-5,CASSYAFGQVETQYF,TGTGCCAGCAGTTACGCCTTCGGGCAGGTAGAGACCCAGTACTTC
NA,TRBD2,TRBV7-4,TRBJ2-2,CASSAQAGVANTGDLFF,TGTGCCAGCAGCGCTCAGGCGGGGGTCGCGAACACCGGGGATCTGTTTTTT
NA,NA,TRBV7-1,TRBJ1-1,CANSWGVTEAFF,TGTGCCAACAGCTGGGGCGTCACTGAAGCTTTCTTT
NA,TRBD1,TRBV9,TRBJ1-1,CASSHRQGGTEAFF,TGTGCCAGCAGCCACAGACAGGGGGGTACTGAAGCTTTCTTT
few,NA,TRBV9,TRBJ2-5,CASSPISGPGETQYF,NA
NA,NA,TRBV10-3,TRBJ2-3,CATAEGGYTDTQYF,TGTGCCACCGCCGAAGGGGGATACACAGATACGCAGTATTTT
many,NA,TRBV7-3,TRBJ2-5,CASSLTGGHQETQYF,TGTGCCAGCAGCTTAACGGGTGGACACCAAGAGACCCAGTACTTC
many,NA,TRBV5-5,TRBJ1-1,CASSFYRALNTEAFF,TGTGCCAGCAGCTTCTACAGGGCCTTGAACACTGAAGCTTTCTTT
few,TRBD1,TRBV6-6,TRBJ1-5,CASSYAPGGAVHNQPQHF,TGTGCCAGCAGTTACGCCCCAGGGGGTGCGGTTCACAATCAGCCCCAGCATTTT
few,TRBD1,TRBV14,TRBJ1-4,CASSREGDSGEKLFF,TGTGCCAGCAGCCGGGAAGGGGACAGCGGTGAAAAACTGTTTTTT
NA,NA,TRBV7-8,TRBJ2-1,CASSLGGSYGNEQFF,TGTGCCAGCAGCTTAGGAGGGTCCTACGGCAATGAGCAGTTCTTC
many,NA,TRBV7-8,TRBJ2-2,CASSLVPGGPTGELFF,TGTGCCAGCAGCTTAGTTCCGGGGGGCCCCACCGGGGAGCTGTTTTTT
few,NA,TRBV28,TRBJ2-1,CASGTSLWNEQFF,TGTGCCAGCGGTACCTCCTTGTGGAATGAGCAGTTCTTC
NA,TRBD1,TRBV4-1,TRBJ2-1,CASSQKPPGQKYNEQFF,TGCGCCAGCAGCCAAAAGCCACCGGGACAGAAGTACAATGAGCAGTTCTTC
NA,NA,TRBV6-2/TRBV6-3,TRBJ1-5,CASTKRGGYNQPQHF,TGTGCCAGCACTAAACGAGGCGGGTACAATCAGCCCCAGCATTTT
NA,NA,TRBV7-9,TRBJ1-2,CASSLVGAGKDYTF,TGTGCCAGCAGCTTAGTCGGGGCAGGGAAGGACTACACCTTC
few,NA,TRBV4-1,TRBJ2-2,CASSQGRVNTGELFF,TGCGCCAGCAGCCAGGGACGGGTGAACACCGGGGAGCTGTTTTTT
many,TRBD2,TRBV7-6,TRBJ2-3,CASSHAGTSGIDTQYF,TGTGCCAGCAGCCACGCCGGGACTAGCGGGATAGATACGCAGTATTTT
few,NA,TRBV14,TRBJ1-2,CASSQGTFAYGYTF,TGTGCCAGCAGCCAAGGGACATTCGCCTATGGCTACACCTTC
NA,TRBD1,TRBV5-1,TRBJ1-2,CASRGDSLNYGYTF,TGCGCCAGCAGGGGGGACAGCCTTAACTATGGCTACACCTTC
few,TRBD1,TRBV6-5,TRBJ2-2,CASRRTGAGELFF,TGTGCCAGCCGCCGGACAGGGGCCGGGGAGCTGTTTTTT
NA,TRBD1,TRBV25-1,TRBJ2-7,CASSGWDRASYEQYF,TGTGCCAGCAGTGGGTGGGACAGAGCTTCCTACGAGCAGTACTTC